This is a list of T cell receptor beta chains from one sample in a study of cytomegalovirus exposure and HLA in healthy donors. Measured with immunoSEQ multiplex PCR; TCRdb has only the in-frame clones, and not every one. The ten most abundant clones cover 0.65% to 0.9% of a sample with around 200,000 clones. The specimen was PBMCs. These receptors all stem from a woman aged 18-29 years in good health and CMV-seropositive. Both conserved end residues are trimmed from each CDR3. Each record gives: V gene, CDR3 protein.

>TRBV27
ASSREPWDEQY
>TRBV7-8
ASSSRDRGREYGYT
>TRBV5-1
ASSGDGFNTEAF
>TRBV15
ATSRGQGNSPLH
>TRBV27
ASSLTWVRDPYEQY
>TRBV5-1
ASSTSDRETDTQY
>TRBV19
ASRSPTALYGYT
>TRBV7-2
ASSPPRGKTDTQY
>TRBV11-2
ASSLVRQGWTEAF
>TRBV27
ASRGIGGAGVRYEQY
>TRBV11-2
ASSLEQGTEAF
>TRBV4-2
ASSQDFMASGATDTQY
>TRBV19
ASSIQGGGYT
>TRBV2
ASRLGGGDTDTQY
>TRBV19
ASSIAGINYGYT
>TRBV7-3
ASSLSHTGELF
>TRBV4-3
ASSQEVGGGNTIY
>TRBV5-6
ASSLGTGGSGANVLT
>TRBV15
ATSRDIRTGPNEQF
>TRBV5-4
ASSLDRERGGYT
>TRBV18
ASSPGTGGMPQH
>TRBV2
ASSRDQPQH
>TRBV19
ASSRGTGYDNSPLH
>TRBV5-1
ASSLRGFGEKLF
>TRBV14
ASSQGLAGSYNEQF
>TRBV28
ASSLVGHYGYT
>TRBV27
ASSTGLYGYEQY
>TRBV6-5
ASRELAGDPGELF
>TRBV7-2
ASSLTQGPGELF
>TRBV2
ASWEDGMNTEAF
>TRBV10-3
AIRGGLDTEAF
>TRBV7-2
ASSLGRTYEQY
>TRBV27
ASRGTGGSGGYT
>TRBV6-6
ASRLRTGTGSPLH
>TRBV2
ASSEDGISHYQPQH
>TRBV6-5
ASSYLQGAAEAF
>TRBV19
ASSIRARGRGGGELF
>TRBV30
AWSTPAGYEQY
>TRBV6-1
ASSGLATIQETQY
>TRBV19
ASKSFGRQFNQPQH
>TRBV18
ASSPRVLNTGELF
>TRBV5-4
ASSSTEPGGEKLF